The 14 T cell receptor beta chains reported below all come from one sample, sequenced in a study of low-dose radiotherapy and immunotherapy resistance in tumors. Both TCRalpha and TCRbeta chains were reverse transcribed with V-gene-specific primers. Over approximately 20 PCR cycles, TCRs were amplified from a constant-region primer and V-primer adapter. TCRdb ran MiXCR on the reads and lists one entry per CDR3 protein. The sample lists about 84,000 distinct CDR3 sequences, around 17% seen once, with approximately 1.5% in the top ten. This sample's time point: after trial treatment. Treatment of the sample: LDRT plus nivolumab, ipilimumab, low-dose cyclophosphamide and aspirin (RACIN trial). This specimen consisted of PBMCs, obtained after low-dose radiotherapy plus immunotherapy. Receptors were obtained from a male donor with prostate cancer.

The rearrangement joins TRBV5-3 to TRBJ1-2, with 8 bases identical to TRBD1. TRBV5-3 is sorted into the ORF group, with uncertain function. The ends lost 8 bases at V and 2 bases at J; junction bases unmatched: 14. The CDR3 covers 16 residues. Written as DNA, the CDR3 is TGTGCCAGCAGCGCGCCACAGGGGGGTCGCAACTATGGCTACACCTTC. Its translation: CASSAPQGGRNYGYTF.

This clonotype was observed at least ten times. The chain is built from TRBV7-2 and TRBJ2-2; D gene unclear. Germline CDR1 and CDR2: SGHTA and FQGNSA. The length of the CDR3 is 15 residues. Trimming shortened V by 0 bases and J by 5 bases, and 10 bases separated the two germline ends. Here the CDR3 reads CASSLAGIKTGELFF. In DNA, the CDR3 is TGTGCCAGCAGCTTAGCTGGGATAAAAACCGGGGAGCTGTTTTTT.

With respect to this clonotype: Since a far larger clone is one base different, this is likely a read error. J is TRBJ2-7 and V is TRBV11-2; D possibly corresponds to TRBD1 (6 bases). The CDR3 consists of 15 residues. The germline gives CDR1 SGHAT, CDR2 FQNNGV. Trimming left V 0 bases short and J 7 bases short, with 16 bases between. CDR3 in DNA: TGTGCCAGCAGCTTAGATTTTCAGGGGTTCAATGAGCAGTACTTC. Its protein is CASSLDFQGFNEQYF. Full variable domain (remainder filled in from reference TRBV11-2 and TRBJ2-7): EAGVAQSPRYKIIEKRQSVAFWCNPISGHATLYWYQQILGQGPKLLIQFQNNGVVDDSQLPKDRFSAERLKGVDSTLKIQPAKLEDSAVYLCASSLDFQGFNEQYFGPGTRLTVT.

Many counts were recorded for this clonotype. The rearrangement joins TRBV5-1 to TRBJ2-7, with 8 bases aligning to TRBD1. The CDR3 runs 14 residues. The germline gives CDR1 SGHRS, CDR2 YFSETQ. The J segment lost 6 bases and the V segment lost 5 bases, leaving 10 bases of the junction unmatched. In DNA, the CDR3 is TGCGCCAGCAGACCTCAGGGGGCCTCTCGCGAGCAGTACTTC. Encoded protein: CASRPQGASREQYF.

The V gene is TRBV2, the J gene TRBJ1-5; no clear D. Germline assignment: CDR1 SNHLY and CDR2 FYNNEI. V shed 6 bases and J shed 5 bases, with 14 bases lying between them. This CDR3 spans 14 amino acids. The CDR3 loop reads CASSQAYRDQPQHF. In nucleotides, the CDR3 is TGTGCCAGCAGCCAAGCTTACAGAGATCAGCCCCAGCATTTT.

The chain couples TRBV2 to TRBJ2-1; the match to TRBD2 covers 11 bases. V gave up 6 bases and J gave up 9 bases; unmatched junction bases: 13. CDR3 length: 16 residues. Germline CDR1 SNHLY, CDR2 FYNNEI. In nucleotides, the CDR3 is TGTGCCAGCAGGGGCCGTAGCGGGAGGGCATCTGGTGAGCAGTTCTTC. It translates to CASRGRSGRASGEQFF.

This clonotype was seen many times. The chain joins TRBV20-1 to TRBJ2-3; possibly TRBD1 or TRBD2 for D (5 bases each). The CDR3 spans 15 residues. Between the trimmed V and J ends, which lost 3 bases and 3 bases, there was a span of 16 bases. The V gene's germline CDR1 is DFQATT and CDR2 SNEGSKA (reference sequence). The CDR3 DNA reads TGCAGTGCTAGTCGAGGGGCAGAGCGGACAGATACGCAGTATTTT. Its translation is CSASRGAERTDTQYF.

This clonotype was detected only once. CDR3 in DNA: TGTGCCAGCAGCCTTAGGCGGACCGGGACAGGGTATCACGAGCAGTACTTC. Its protein is CASSLRRTGTGYHEQYF. The V and J genes are TRBV27 and TRBJ2-7; 9 nucleotides align to TRBD1. The V and J ends lost 6 bases and 5 bases, in that order; junction bases with no gene match: 17. The CDR3 length is 17 residues. Germline V lookup: CDR1 MNHEY, CDR2 SMNVEV (reference sequence).

This clonotype was picked up many times. The V gene is TRBV3-1, the J gene TRBJ2-6, with TRBD2 as a possible D gene (7 bases). Germline loops: CDR1 LGHDT, CDR2 YNNKEL (reference sequence). V lost 5 bases to trimming and J lost 0 bases, with 17 bases between them. The CDR3 runs 18 residues. The CDR3 nucleotides read TGTGCCAGCAGCAAAGGGGGGGGATCTAGCTCTGGGGCCAACGTCCTGACTTTC. Translating it yields CASSKGGGSSSGANVLTF.

This clonotype has ten or more counts. The chain is built from TRBV3-1 and TRBJ2-4; 10 nucleotides match TRBD1. The CDR3 runs 16 residues. V gave up 4 bases and J gave up 2 bases; unmatched junction bases: 5. The germline V gene has CDR1 LGHDT and CDR2 YNNKEL (reference sequence). The CDR3 spells CASSPRQGASKNIQYF. The CDR3 DNA sequence: TGTGCCAGCAGCCCTAGACAGGGGGCGTCCAAAAACATTCAGTACTTC.

Turning to this clonotype: It may be a read error: a sequence one base away is much more abundant. This chain connects TRBV5-1 to TRBJ2-7; 12 nucleotides agree with TRBD2. The CDR3 extends over 15 amino acids. Germline loops: CDR1 SGHRS, CDR2 YFSETQ. The CDR3 region is CANSLAGTSGSEQYF. The CDR3 DNA sequence: TGCGCCAACAGCTTGGCCGGGACTAGCGGGTCCGAGCAGTACTTC.

The chain uses TRBV28 and TRBJ2-5; weak D call: TRBD2 (5 bases). Trimming left V 4 bases short and J 5 bases short, with 11 bases between. Per germline, CDR1 MDHEN and CDR2 SYDVKM. CDR3 length: 13 amino acids. The CDR3 sequence is CASSSGDEETQYF. CDR3 nucleotide sequence: TGTGCCAGCAGTTCCGGGGATGAGGAGACCCAGTACTTC.

Ten or more counts support this clonotype. The chain combines TRBV20-1 with TRBJ1-2; D is possibly TRBD1 (5 bases). Trimming cost V 8 bases and J 4 bases, with 14 bases left between them. In germline, CDR1 is DFQATT, CDR2 SNEGSKA (reference sequence). The CDR3 totals 12 residues. This CDR3 is CSHRDSPYGYTF. As DNA, the CDR3 is TGCAGTCATCGGGACTCTCCCTATGGCTACACCTTC.

This sequence joins TRBV28 and TRBJ2-7, with 7 bases matching TRBD1. CDR3 length equals 16 residues. Germline V gene lookup returns CDR1 MDHEN and CDR2 SYDVKM. V shed 5 bases, J shed 7 bases, and the junction held 17 bases outside the gene matches. The CDR3 protein is CASSARQGLNSREQYF. The CDR3 nucleotides read TGTGCCAGCAGTGCACGACAGGGTTTAAACTCGCGGGAGCAGTACTTC.